The T cell receptor beta chain described here comes from a study of blood T cell repertoires in COVID-19 (dated by TCRdb to 2020 to 2021). A note on the overall study: Samples from collaborators originated in the United States, Italy and Spain and spanned both the acute and convalescent phases of COVID-19. Where available, HLA class I and class II types were obtained from metadata supplied by the sample provider rather than from assay-based typing. The repertoires were released in a freely available public database meant as a resource for research on the immune response to SARS-CoV-2. Subjects who had been exposed to COVID-19, were actively infected with it, or had recovered from it provided the deeply sampled blood TCRbeta repertoires that made up the dataset. The samples were drawn from two sources: the first 160 participants of the ongoing ImmuneRACE study, and 1,200 or so subjects contributed by 6 global collaborators. The material from the prospective study consisted of cDNA or gDNA derived from T cells, B-cell-depleted T cells, or PBMCs. Sample metadata almost always included a de-identified subject ID, COVID-19 status, age in years and sex.

Worth noting for this clone: Which antigen it targets is not known. It has no much larger one-base neighbor in the sample; base qualities were not kept.

The full study reports these points: The amount of clinical and demographic metadata varied by source and participant and was provided uncurated.

TCRbeta CDR3 regions were amplified from genomic DNA by means of the immunoSEQ Assay, a bias-controlled multiplex PCR. The authors processed their data as follows. The number of nucleated cells in each sample was estimated from the amplification of reference gene primers within the assay. To quantify the absolute abundance of each unique TCRbeta CDR3 rearrangement, sequence reads were collapsed and filtered. For each sample, productive Simpson clonality was calculated as the square root of Simpson's diversity index across productive rearrangements. TCRdb retrieved this table from immuneACCESS and kept in-frame rearrangements only. Not all clones are present; in checked studies, unresolved V genes account for under half, and no reason is known for the remainder. V, J and clone size were drawn from that table, and D and trimming were deduced from the DNA. The sample contains some 220,000 clones, 85% to 90% of them found a single time. The top ten clonotypes cover about 3% of the sample.

The germline V gene yields SGHDT for CDR1 and YYEEEE for CDR2. The CDR3 sequence holds 13 residues, the cysteine and phenylalanine included. CDR3 DNA is the only sequence kept; it has 39 bases, read in frame from the first base. The trim is 1 base for V and 4 bases for J, with a gap of 9 bases between the germline ends. Participants in the prospective study were aged roughly 18 to 100 years, lived in some 24 United States geographic areas, and enrolled through a virtual design. Cohort assignment in the prospective study relied on participant-reported clinical history from a screening survey and a study questionnaire. Each participant in the prospective study had whole blood, serum and a nasopharyngeal or oropharyngeal swab collected by mobile phlebotomists. Prospective study participants could optionally give additional blood draws and questionnaires over an approximately 2-month period. Before DNA extraction, blood samples from the prospective study were shipped at room temperature or frozen.

The chain is encoded by TRBV5-6 joined to TRBJ2-7, with the D gene uncertain. Sequencing was done on a sample of PBMCs or T cells enriched from blood (not recorded which). The receptor comes from a woman under 30 in a cohort exposed to, infected with or recovered from COVID-19 (not recorded which). The CDR3 protein sequence reads: CASSLPQTYEQYF. The nucleotide sequence is given as TGTGCCAGCAGCTTGCCACAGACATACGAGCAGTACTTC.